This T cell receptor (beta chain) was documented in a study of cytomegalovirus exposure and HLA in healthy donors. Study findings and constraints: Sequencing depth roughly uniform across donors was assumed in presence/absence analyses. Indistinguishability led to the exclusion of some V segments, TRBV6-2 and TRBV6-3 included. In a later analysis, 17,000 or so TCR beta sequences were associated with HLA alleles at 0.05 false discovery rate.

PCR was performed using 60 Vbeta and 13 Jbeta primers. Repertoires were generated with immunoSEQ multiplex PCR, while TCRdb's copy carries only in-frame clones and drops some. Here the sample spans about 270,000 clones, 65% to 85% being singletons. Worth noting for this clone: Its target is not known.

The germline V gene encodes CDR1 SEHNR and CDR2 FQNEAQ (reference sequence). The CDR3 is 14 residues long. V was clipped by 5 bases and J by 4 bases, with 14 bases between them. Sequencing was carried out using PBMCs. This receptor was identified in a female donor in good health and CMV-seronegative. The chain joins TRBV7-9 to TRBJ1-1; perhaps TRBD1 as D (5 bases). The DNA of the CDR3 is TGTGCCAGCAGCCGAGGAGGGGCCGTCACTGAAGCTTTCTTT. Translated, it gives CASSRGGAVTEAFF.